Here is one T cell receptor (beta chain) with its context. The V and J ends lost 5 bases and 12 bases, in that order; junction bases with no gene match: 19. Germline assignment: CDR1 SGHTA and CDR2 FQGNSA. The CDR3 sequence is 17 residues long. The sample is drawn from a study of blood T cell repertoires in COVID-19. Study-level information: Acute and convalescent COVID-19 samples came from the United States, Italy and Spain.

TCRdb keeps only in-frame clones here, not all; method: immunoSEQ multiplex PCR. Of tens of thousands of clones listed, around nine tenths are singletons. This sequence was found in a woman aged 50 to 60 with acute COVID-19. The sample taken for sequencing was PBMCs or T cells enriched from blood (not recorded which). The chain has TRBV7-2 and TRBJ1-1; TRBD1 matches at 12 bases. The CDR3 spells CASSQSRGTGGEERTFF. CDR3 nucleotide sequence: TGTGCCAGCAGCCAAAGCAGAGGGACAGGGGGCGAGGAAAGAACTTTCTTT.